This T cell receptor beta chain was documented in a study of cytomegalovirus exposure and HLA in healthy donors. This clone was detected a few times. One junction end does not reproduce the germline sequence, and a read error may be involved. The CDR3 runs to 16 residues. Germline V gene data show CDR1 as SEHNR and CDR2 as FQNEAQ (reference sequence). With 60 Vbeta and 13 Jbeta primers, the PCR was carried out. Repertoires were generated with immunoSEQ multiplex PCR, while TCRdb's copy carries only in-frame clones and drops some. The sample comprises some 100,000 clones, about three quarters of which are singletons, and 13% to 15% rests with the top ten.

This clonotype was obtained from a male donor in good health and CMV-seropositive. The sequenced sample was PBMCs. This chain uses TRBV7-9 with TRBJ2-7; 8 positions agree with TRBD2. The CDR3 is CSSSFVAGYSGYEQYF. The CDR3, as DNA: TGTTCCAGCAGCTTTGTAGCGGGGTATTCGGGCTACGAGCAGTACTTC.